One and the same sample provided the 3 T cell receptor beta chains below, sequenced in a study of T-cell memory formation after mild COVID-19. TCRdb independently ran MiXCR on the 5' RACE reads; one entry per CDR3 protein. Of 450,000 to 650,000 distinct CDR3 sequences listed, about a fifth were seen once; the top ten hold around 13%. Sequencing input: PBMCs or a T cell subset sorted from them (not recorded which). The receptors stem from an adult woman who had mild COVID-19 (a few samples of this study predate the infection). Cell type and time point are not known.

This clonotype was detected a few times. For the CDR3, the DNA is TGTGCCAGCAGTCACCGTAGCCGGGGGGGCACAGATACGCAGTATTTT. Protein product: CASSHRSRGGTDTQYF. The rearrangement joins TRBV6-2 or TRBV6-3 to TRBJ2-3; 7 bases agree with TRBD2. This CDR3 spans 16 amino acids. Losses at the gene ends were 5 bases for V and 1 base for J; bases not matched to a gene: 9. In germline, CDR1 is MNHEY, CDR2 SVGEGT.

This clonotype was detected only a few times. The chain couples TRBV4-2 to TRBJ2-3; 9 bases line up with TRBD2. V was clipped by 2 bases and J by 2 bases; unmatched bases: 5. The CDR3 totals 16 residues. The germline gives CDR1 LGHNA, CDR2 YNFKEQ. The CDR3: CASSQIGGGATDTQYF. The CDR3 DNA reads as TGTGCCAGCAGCCAAATCGGCGGGGGGGCCACAGATACGCAGTATTTT.

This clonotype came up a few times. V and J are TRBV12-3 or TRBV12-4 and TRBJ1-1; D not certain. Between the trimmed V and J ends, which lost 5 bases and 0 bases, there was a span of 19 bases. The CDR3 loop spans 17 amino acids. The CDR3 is CASSIDIRAGMNTEAFF. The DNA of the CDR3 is TGTGCCAGCAGTATTGATATCCGGGCGGGAATGAACACTGAAGCTTTCTTT.